This T cell receptor beta chain was sequenced during a study of vaccination and CD4 T cells after COVID-19. Study as a whole: Convalescent participants consisted of six males and four females, two being Hispanic. Overlapping spike peptides served as the stimulus for the cells. These peptides came from SARS-CoV-2 and from the common cold coronaviruses HCoV-NL63, HCoV-OC43 and HCoV-229E.

Per germline, CDR1 SGHTA and CDR2 FQGNSA. This CDR3 region has 14 residues. Trimming left V 5 bases short and J 2 bases short, with 12 bases between. As concerns this clonotype: No antigen is known for it. The conserved final phenylalanine or tryptophan is absent from the CDR3, which likely points to a read error.

At the Johns Hopkins FTIC core, DNA taken from cultured CD4+ T cells was sequenced by way of the Oncomine TCR Beta short-read assay. Each CDR3 protein is one row after TCRdb ran MiXCR on the PCR reads. The data show 7,000 to 9,000 distinct CDR3 sequences, around 53% seen once. Findings and caveats of the study: It was observed that, in convalescent patients, a median about 90% of reactive clones arose only post-vaccination.

Regarding treatment: approximately 9-day PBMC culture with coronavirus spike peptide pools or control peptides (ViraFEST assay). Unexposed donor CD4+ T cells predated the COVID-19 pandemic, collected 2011-2018. Peptide-pool expansion of antigen-specific T cells preceded TCR sequencing in ViraFEST. This receptor was identified in a human donor in good health. The chain recombines TRBV7-2 with TRBJ2-5; D may be TRBD2 (5 bases). Sequenced input: CD4+ T cells from blood, cultured in vitro. For the CDR3, the DNA is TGTGCCAGCAGCCCTCTCGGGGATCAAGAGACCCAGTACCTC. It encodes CASSPLGDQETQYL.